This T cell receptor beta chain originates from a study of beta chain features in type 1 diabetes. Study overall: Patients and healthy donors were similar in age, gender and cell yields. The samples had approximately 110 million sorted cells examined in all.

Via CD45RO/CCR7/CD25/CD127/CD95/CD27, cells of the CD4+ naive, central memory, regulatory and stem cell-like memory subsets were sorted. About this clone itself: What it binds is not known.

Since all of the isolated RNA was reverse transcribed, expressed TCRB transcripts were what got sequenced. The protocol was immunoSEQ multiplex PCR, while the TCRdb copy is restricted to in-frame clones and leaves out a portion. There are about 47,000 clones in the sample; roughly 48% occur only once, and around 0.13% lies in the top ten. Germline V gene sequence: CDR1 MDHEN, CDR2 SYDVKM. CDR3 length: 15 residues. Trimming at V came to 6 bases and at J to 0 bases, leaving 7 bases not matched to a gene. Findings and caveats of the study: For Type 1 diabetes patients, all four CD4+ subsets carried TCRB CDR3s that were moderately but significantly shorter.

J is TRBJ2-7 and V is TRBV28; 8 nucleotides align to TRBD2. This receptor was obtained from a man younger than 45 with type 1 diabetes. The sequencing sample was made of stem cell memory CD4+ T cells from blood. Here the CDR3 DNA reads TGTGCCAGCAGCTCCCCGGGGGGGAGCTCCTACGAGCAGTACTTC. This sequence encodes CASSSPGGSSYEQYF.